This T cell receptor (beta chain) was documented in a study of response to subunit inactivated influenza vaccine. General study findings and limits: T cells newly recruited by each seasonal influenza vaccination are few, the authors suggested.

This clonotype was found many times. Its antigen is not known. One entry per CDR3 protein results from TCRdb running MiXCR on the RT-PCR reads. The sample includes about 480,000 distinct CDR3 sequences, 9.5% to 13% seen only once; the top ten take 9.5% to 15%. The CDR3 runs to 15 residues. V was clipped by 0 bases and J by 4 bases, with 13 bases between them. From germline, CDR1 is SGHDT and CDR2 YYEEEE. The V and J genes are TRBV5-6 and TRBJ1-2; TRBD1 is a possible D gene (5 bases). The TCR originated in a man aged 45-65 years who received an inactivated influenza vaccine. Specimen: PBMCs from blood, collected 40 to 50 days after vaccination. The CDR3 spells CASSLGGSFGYGYTF. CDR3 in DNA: TGTGCCAGCAGCTTGGGGGGCTCCTTCGGCTATGGCTACACCTTC.